The sequence of this T cell receptor (beta chain) was determined in a study of PD-1 blockade in classical Hodgkin lymphoma. Study overall: Patients were given intravenous nivolumab, 3 mg/kg, every 2 weeks. Study observations and caveats: At baseline, newly diagnosed patients reportedly showed less TCR diversity than healthy donors.

Germline CDR1 is SGHVS and CDR2 is FQNEAQ. Trimming cost V 2 bases and J 3 bases; bases outside gene matches: 15. CDR3 length equals 18 residues. As for this clone: Its specificity is unknown.

Every patient was affected by relapse after autologous stem cell transplantation, while exposure to brentuximab vedotin was not uniform. Complete response, partial response or progressive disease was each patient's best response. Sequencing used immunoSEQ multiplex PCR; TCRdb keeps in-frame clones, though not all of them. The sample has 10,000 to 15,000 clones, around 92% seen once. This TCR came from a human donor with classical Hodgkin lymphoma. The sample was peripheral blood mononuclear cells (PBMCs), taken at baseline. The rearrangement uses TRBV7-8 and TRBJ2-7; 8 bases agree with TRBD1. The CDR3 region has the DNA TGTGCCAGCAGCTTATGGCCAGGGGGCATCCGTCCCCTCTACGAGCAGTACTTC. It specifies CASSLWPGGIRPLYEQYF.